The 21 T cell receptor beta chains listed next were all sequenced from one sample in a study of T cell responses to AZD1222 COVID-19 vaccine. This table comes from immunoSEQ multiplex PCR, and its TCRdb copy is limited to in-frame clones, with some not included. The sample shows 150,000 to 200,000 clones, 85% to 90% of them seen only once. The input for sequencing was peripheral blood, taken on day 0 of AZD1222 vaccination. The receptors were gathered from an adult in good health.

The rearrangement uses TRBV27 and TRBJ1-1; a possible D gene is TRBD1 (5 bases). In germline, CDR1 is MNHEY, CDR2 SMNVEV (reference sequence). V was cut by 6 bases and J by 4 bases, with 18 bases left in between. The CDR3 is 15 residues long. The CDR3 reads CASSPGIGGTTEAFF. CDR3 coding DNA: TGTGCCAGCAGCCCCGGTATCGGGGGGACCACTGAAGCTTTCTTT.

The V call is TRBV28, the J call TRBJ2-7, with D possibly TRBD1 on 6 matching bases. V lost 8 bases, J lost 7 bases, and 24 bases lay in between. Germline V gene data show CDR1 as MDHEN and CDR2 as SYDVKM. The CDR3 consists of 15 residues. The CDR3 DNA reads TGTGCCAGCCAATCGACAGGTGCAGGAGGTATGGAGCAGTACTTC. Translation gives CASQSTGAGGMEQYF.

The chain is built from TRBV28 and TRBJ2-1; 9 positions match TRBD2. V shed 4 bases, J shed 7 bases, and the junction held 17 bases outside the gene matches. The CDR3 extends over 18 amino acids. CDR1 is MDHEN and CDR2 is SYDVKM in the germline V gene. CDR3 bases: TGTGCCAGCAGTTCGGCGGGTTTGGTTGCGGGAGGGCAAAATGAGCAGTTCTTC. Translating it yields CASSSAGLVAGGQNEQFF.

This clone was recorded only once. The chain employs TRBV5-4 and TRBJ2-5; 13 bases map to TRBD2. The CDR3 contains 17 residues. V shed 3 bases and J 1 base; nucleotides not matched to a gene: 6. Germline values: CDR1 SGHNT, CDR2 YYREEE (reference sequence). The chain's CDR3 is CASSYGLAGESQETQYF. CDR3 DNA sequence: TGTGCCAGCAGCTACGGACTAGCGGGGGAGTCCCAAGAGACCCAGTACTTC.

V is TRBV7-3 and J is TRBJ2-2, with TRBD1 matching over 10 bases. The CDR3 covers 17 residues. V was pared by 4 bases and J by 5 bases, with 10 bases of the junction left unmatched. Per germline, CDR1 SGHTA and CDR2 FQGTGA. The DNA for the CDR3 is TGTGCCAGCAGCTCTGGACAGGGGGTGATAGGGACCGGGGAGCTGTTTTTT. It codes for CASSSGQGVIGTGELFF. Full variable domain (missing parts from reference TRBV7-3 and TRBJ2-2): GAGVSQTPSNKVTEKGKYVELRCDPISGHTALYWYRQSLGQGPEFLIYFQGTGAADDSGLPNDRFFAVRPEGSVSTLKIQRTERGDSAVYLCASSSGQGVIGTGELFFGEGSRLTVL.

V is TRBV6-4 and J is TRBJ2-3; 12 nucleotides line up with TRBD2. CDR3 length equals 16 residues. Germline V gives CDR1 MRHNA, CDR2 SNTAGT. V lost 6 bases to trimming and J lost 6 bases; unmatched junction nucleotides: 10. The CDR3: CASSRLAGVSADTQYF. DNA of the CDR3: TGTGCCAGCAGCAGACTAGCGGGAGTATCCGCGGATACGCAGTATTTT.

The rearrangement uses TRBV4-2 and TRBJ1-1, with a possible D match to TRBD1 (6 bases). Trimming took off 1 base at V and 1 base at J, with 19 bases between the two ends. Germline CDR1 reads LGHNA; CDR2 reads YNFKEQ. This CDR3 spans 18 amino acids. This chain's CDR3 is CASSQGIWGAPPNTEAFF. The CDR3 DNA follows: TGTGCCAGCAGCCAAGGGATTTGGGGGGCGCCCCCGAACACTGAAGCTTTCTTT.

The chain employs TRBV9 and TRBJ2-2; either TRBD1 or TRBD2 may fit D (5 bases each). The CDR3 extends over 15 amino acids. Germline CDR1 SGDLS, CDR2 YYNGEE. Trimming pared 0 bases from V and 4 bases from J, leaving 10 bases between. In nucleotides, the CDR3 is TGTGCCAGCAGCGTAGGAGGGGAGCCCACCGGGGAGCTGTTTTTT. It specifies CASSVGGEPTGELFF.

V gene TRBV28 combines with J gene TRBJ2-7; 7 nucleotides align to TRBD1. The CDR3 is made up of 16 amino acids. Germline CDR1 and CDR2: MDHEN and SYDVKM. V gave up 6 bases and J gave up 2 bases; unmatched junction bases: 13. The CDR3 region has the DNA TGTGCCAGCAGCAACCCGGGACAGCCTCAGCCCTACGAGCAGTACTTC. Protein: CASSNPGQPQPYEQYF. Complete variable domain (other parts from reference TRBV28 and TRBJ2-7): DVKVTQSSRYLVKRTGEKVFLECVQDMDHENMFWYRQDPGLGLRLIYFSYDVKMKEKGDIPEGYSVSREKKERFSLILESASTNQTSMYLCASSNPGQPQPYEQYFGPGTRLTVT.

This clone has more than one count but fewer than ten. The rearrangement uses TRBV27 and TRBJ2-5, with D unresolved. CDR3 size: 13 residues. V lost 3 bases and J lost 5, with 10 bases in between. The germline V gene has CDR1 MNHEY and CDR2 SMNVEV (reference sequence). The CDR3 here is CASSFGPWETQYF. The CDR3 DNA reads as TGTGCCAGCAGTTTTGGACCCTGGGAGACCCAGTACTTC.

The V call is TRBV28, the J call TRBJ1-6; D remains unclear. V was pared by 5 bases and J by 10 bases, with 18 bases between. Germline V gene data show CDR1 as MDHEN and CDR2 as SYDVKM. The CDR3 has 15 amino acids. This CDR3 reads CASSPQLGNGSPLHF. DNA of the CDR3: TGTGCCAGCAGTCCACAGTTGGGAAACGGGTCACCCCTCCACTTT.

This chain connects TRBV25-1 to TRBJ1-2, with 8 bases aligning to TRBD1. V trimming: 4 bases; J trimming: 4 bases; junction bases outside the gene matches: 5. Looked up from germline, CDR1 is MGHDK and CDR2 is SYGVNS. This CDR3 is built from 14 residues. CDR3 residues: CASSGRGPSYGYTF. CDR3 bases: TGTGCCAGCAGTGGCAGGGGGCCCAGCTATGGCTACACCTTC.

This clone occurred once. The chain uses TRBV3-1 (or the pseudogene TRBV3-2) and TRBJ1-2; 12 bases map to TRBD1. The CDR3 runs to 15 residues. V shed 2 bases, J shed 8 bases, and the junction held 6 bases outside the gene matches. The germline V gene has CDR1 LGHDT and CDR2 YNNKEL (reference sequence). CDR3 coding DNA: TGTGCCAGCAGCCAAAGGGGACAGGGGGCGCAGGGCTACACCTTC. The encoded protein is CASSQRGQGAQGYTF.

The chain employs TRBV13 and TRBJ2-2, with no clear D. Germline assignment: CDR1 PRHDT and CDR2 FYEKMQ (reference sequence). This CDR3 is built from 14 residues. V lost 3 bases and J 4 bases, leaving 9 bases between the germline ends. The CDR3 nucleotides are TGTGCCAGCAGCTTCGGCAGGCGCACCGGGGAGCTGTTTTTT. This sequence encodes CASSFGRRTGELFF.

The chain combines TRBV10-3 with TRBJ1-2; 8 positions match TRBD1. Germline CDR1 reads ENHRY; CDR2 reads SYGVKD. The trim removed 6 bases at V and 3 bases at J, leaving 15 bases unmatched. This CDR3 region has 17 residues. CDR3 sequence: CAIRVGSGQGPDYGYTF. CDR3 sequence (DNA): TGTGCCATCAGAGTGGGGAGTGGACAGGGCCCCGACTATGGCTACACCTTC.

The chain links TRBV12-3 or TRBV12-4 to TRBJ2-6; no definite D call. V was clipped by 8 bases and J by 4 bases, with 6 bases between them. The CDR3 runs to 12 residues. CDR3 in amino acids: CASGRGANVLTF. CDR3 DNA sequence: TGTGCCAGCGGACGAGGGGCCAACGTCCTGACTTTC.

This chain links TRBV19 with TRBJ2-2, with 7 positions matching TRBD2. The ends lost 6 bases at V and 1 base at J; junction bases unmatched: 8. The germline CDR1 and CDR2 sequences are LNHDA and SQIVND (reference sequence). The length of the CDR3 is 16 residues. In DNA, the CDR3 is TGTGCCAGTAGCTTCCGGCGGGGGATGAACACCGGGGAGCTGTTTTTT. This codes for CASSFRRGMNTGELFF.

This clone was detected a few times. This chain uses TRBV18 with TRBJ1-5; no firm D call. Germline V CDR1 and CDR2: KGHSH, LQKENI. The V and J ends lost 3 bases and 10 bases respectively, with 16 bases between them. CDR3 size: 14 residues. CDR3 nucleotide sequence: TGTGCCAGCTCACCCGCGGTCGGTTTTCGCCCCCAGCATTTT. Amino acid sequence: CASSPAVGFRPQHF.

This chain connects TRBV3-1 (or the pseudogene TRBV3-2) to TRBJ1-3; unclear D gene. CDR3 length: 14 residues. Germline assignment: CDR1 LGHDT and CDR2 YNNKEL (reference sequence). The germline V and J ends were trimmed by 1 base and 5 bases, with 9 bases remaining between them. The CDR3 spells CASSQGVGRNTIYF. CDR3 nucleotides: TGTGCCAGCAGCCAAGGGGTTGGTAGAAACACCATATATTTT.

V and J are TRBV10-3 and TRBJ2-5; possibly TRBD1 for D (6 bases). The CDR3 is 15 residues long. Looked up from germline, CDR1 is ENHRY and CDR2 is SYGVKD. V lost 4 bases and J 2 bases, leaving 14 bases between the germline ends. The CDR3 coding sequence is TGTGCCATCAGTGGCTCCAGGGGCCAGCAAGAGACCCAGTACTTC. Its protein is CAISGSRGQQETQYF.

This clone appeared a few times. This sequence joins TRBV7-9 and TRBJ1-1; D remains unclear. The CDR3 consists of 18 residues. Trimming shortened V by 6 bases and J by 1 base, and 24 bases separated the two germline ends. CDR1 and CDR2 (germline): SEHNR, FQNEAQ (reference sequence). CDR3: CASRAPRRTHLRNTEAFF. For the CDR3, the DNA is TGTGCCAGCAGGGCCCCCAGGCGGACTCATCTAAGGAACACTGAAGCTTTCTTT. Complete variable domain (other parts from reference TRBV7-9 and TRBJ1-1): DTGVSQNPRHKITKRGQNVTFRCDPISEHNRLYWYRQTLGQGPEFLTYFQNEAQLEKSRLLSDRFSAERPKGSFSTLEIQRTEQGDSAMYLCASRAPRRTHLRNTEAFFGQGTRLTVV.